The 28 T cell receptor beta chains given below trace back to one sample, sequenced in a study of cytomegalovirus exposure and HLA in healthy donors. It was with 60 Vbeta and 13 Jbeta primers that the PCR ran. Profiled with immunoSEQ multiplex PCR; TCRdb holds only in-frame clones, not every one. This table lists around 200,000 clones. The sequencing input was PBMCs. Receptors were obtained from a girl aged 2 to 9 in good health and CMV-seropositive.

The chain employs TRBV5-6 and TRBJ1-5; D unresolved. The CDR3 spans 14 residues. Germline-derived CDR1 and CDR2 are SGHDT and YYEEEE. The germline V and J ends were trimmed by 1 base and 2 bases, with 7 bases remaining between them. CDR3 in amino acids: CASSLLGGNQPQHF. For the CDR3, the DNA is TGTGCCAGCAGCTTGCTGGGAGGCAATCAGCCCCAGCATTTT.

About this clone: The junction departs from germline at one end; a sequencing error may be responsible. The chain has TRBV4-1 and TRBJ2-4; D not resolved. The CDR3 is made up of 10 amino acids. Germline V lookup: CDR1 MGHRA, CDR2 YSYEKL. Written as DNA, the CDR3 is TGCGCCAGCAGCCAAGCTAGTCCGTTCTTC. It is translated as CASSQASPFF.

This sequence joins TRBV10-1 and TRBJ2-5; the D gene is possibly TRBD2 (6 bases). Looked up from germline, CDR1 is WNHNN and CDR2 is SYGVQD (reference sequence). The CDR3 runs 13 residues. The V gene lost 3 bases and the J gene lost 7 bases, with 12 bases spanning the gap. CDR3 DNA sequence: TGCGCCAGCAGTGACGGGCTCGGGGGGACCCAGTACTTC. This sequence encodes CASSDGLGGTQYF.

This CDR3 reads CASSAGTSGSVDEQFF. The CDR3 DNA reads as TGCGCCAGCAGCGCCGGGACTAGCGGGAGTGTGGATGAGCAGTTCTTC. This chain links TRBV5-1 with TRBJ2-1, with TRBD2 matching 14 bases. This CDR3 has 16 amino acids. CDR1 is SGHRS and CDR2 is YFSETQ in the germline V gene. Trimming cost V 4 bases and J 8 bases; bases outside gene matches: 8.

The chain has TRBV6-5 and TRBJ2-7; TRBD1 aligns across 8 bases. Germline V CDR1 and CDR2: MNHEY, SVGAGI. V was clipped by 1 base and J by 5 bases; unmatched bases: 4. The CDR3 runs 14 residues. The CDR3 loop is CASSYLQGADEQYF. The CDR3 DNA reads TGTGCCAGCAGTTACTTGCAGGGGGCGGACGAGCAGTACTTC.

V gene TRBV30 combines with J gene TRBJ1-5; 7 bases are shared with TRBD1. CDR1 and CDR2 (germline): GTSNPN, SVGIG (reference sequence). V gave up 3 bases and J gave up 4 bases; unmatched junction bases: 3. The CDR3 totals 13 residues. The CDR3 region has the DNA TGTGCCTGGAGCGACAGGGTTAATCAGCCCCAGCATTTT. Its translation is CAWSDRVNQPQHF.

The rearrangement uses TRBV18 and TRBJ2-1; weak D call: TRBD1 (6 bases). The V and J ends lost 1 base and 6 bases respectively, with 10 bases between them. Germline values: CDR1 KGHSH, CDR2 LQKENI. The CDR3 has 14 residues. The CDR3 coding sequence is TGTGCCAGCTCACCACGGGACAAAATCAATGAGCAGTTCTTC. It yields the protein CASSPRDKINEQFF.

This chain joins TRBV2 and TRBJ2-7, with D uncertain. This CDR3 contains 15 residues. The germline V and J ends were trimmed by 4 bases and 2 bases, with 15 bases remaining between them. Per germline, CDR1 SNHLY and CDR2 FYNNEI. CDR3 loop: CASSAGQPGPYEQYF. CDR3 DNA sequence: TGTGCCAGCAGTGCTGGTCAGCCAGGTCCCTACGAGCAGTACTTC. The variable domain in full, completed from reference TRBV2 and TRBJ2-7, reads EPEVTQTPSHQVTQMGQEVILRCVPISNHLYFYWYRQILGQKVEFLVSFYNNEISEKSEIFDDQFSVERPDGSNFTLKIRSTKLEDSAMYFCASSAGQPGPYEQYFGPGTRLTVT.

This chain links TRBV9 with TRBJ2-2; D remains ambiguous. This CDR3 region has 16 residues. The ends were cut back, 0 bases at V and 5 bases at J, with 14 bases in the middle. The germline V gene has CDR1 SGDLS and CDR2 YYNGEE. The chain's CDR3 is CASSVAVQQTTGELFF. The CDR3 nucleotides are TGTGCCAGCAGCGTAGCGGTGCAGCAGACTACCGGGGAGCTGTTTTTT.

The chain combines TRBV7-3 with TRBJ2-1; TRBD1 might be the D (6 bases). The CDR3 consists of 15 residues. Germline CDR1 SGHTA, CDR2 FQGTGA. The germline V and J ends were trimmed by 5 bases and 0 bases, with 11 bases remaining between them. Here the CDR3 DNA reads TGTGCCAGCAGCCCAGCGACAGGCTCCTACAATGAGCAGTTCTTC. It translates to CASSPATGSYNEQFF. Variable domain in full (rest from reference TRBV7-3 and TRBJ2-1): GAGVSQTPSNKVTEKGKYVELRCDPISGHTALYWYRQSLGQGPEFLIYFQGTGAADDSGLPNDRFFAVRPEGSVSTLKIQRTERGDSAVYLCASSPATGSYNEQFFGPGTRLTVL.

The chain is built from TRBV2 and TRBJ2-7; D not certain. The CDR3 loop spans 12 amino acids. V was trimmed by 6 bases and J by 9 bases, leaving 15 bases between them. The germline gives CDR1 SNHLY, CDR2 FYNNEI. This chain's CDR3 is CASSLTRHRQYF. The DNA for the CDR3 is TGTGCCAGCAGCCTAACGCGACACCGGCAGTACTTC.

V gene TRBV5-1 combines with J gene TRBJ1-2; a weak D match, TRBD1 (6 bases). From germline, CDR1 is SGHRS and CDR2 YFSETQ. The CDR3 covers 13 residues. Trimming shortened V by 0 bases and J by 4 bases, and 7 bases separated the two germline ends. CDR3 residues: CASSLAGVYGYTF. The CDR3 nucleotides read TGCGCCAGCAGCTTGGCAGGGGTCTATGGCTACACCTTC.

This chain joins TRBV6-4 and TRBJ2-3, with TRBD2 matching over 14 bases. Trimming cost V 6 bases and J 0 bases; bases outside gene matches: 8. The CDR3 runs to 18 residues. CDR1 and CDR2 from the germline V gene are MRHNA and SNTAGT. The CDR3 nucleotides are TGTGCCAGCAGGCCGGGACTAGCGGGAGAGGGGAGCACAGATACGCAGTATTTT. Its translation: CASRPGLAGEGSTDTQYF.

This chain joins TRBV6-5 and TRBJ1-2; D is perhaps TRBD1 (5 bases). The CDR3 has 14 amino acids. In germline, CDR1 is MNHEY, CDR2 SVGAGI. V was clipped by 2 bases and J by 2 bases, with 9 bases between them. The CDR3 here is CASSYGRGNYGYTF. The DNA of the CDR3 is TGTGCCAGCAGTTACGGGCGGGGCAACTATGGCTACACCTTC.

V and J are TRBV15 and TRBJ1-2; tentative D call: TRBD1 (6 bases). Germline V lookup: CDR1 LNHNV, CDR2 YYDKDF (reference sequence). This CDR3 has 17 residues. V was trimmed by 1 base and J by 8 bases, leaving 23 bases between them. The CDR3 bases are TGTGCCACCAGCAGAGTCGACGGTCTCGTACAGGGAAAGGGCTACACCTTC. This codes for CATSRVDGLVQGKGYTF.

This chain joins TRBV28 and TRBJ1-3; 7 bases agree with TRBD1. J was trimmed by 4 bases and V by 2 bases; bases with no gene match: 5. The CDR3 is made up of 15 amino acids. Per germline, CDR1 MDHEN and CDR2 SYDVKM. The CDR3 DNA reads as TGTGCCAGCAGTTTAGTGCCAGGGGGGGGAAACACCATATATTTT. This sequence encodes CASSLVPGGGNTIYF.

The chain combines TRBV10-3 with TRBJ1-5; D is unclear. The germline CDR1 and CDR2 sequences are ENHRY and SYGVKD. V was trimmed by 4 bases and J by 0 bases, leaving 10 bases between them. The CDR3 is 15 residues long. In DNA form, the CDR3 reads TGTGCCATCAGTGGGCGGGGTAATAGCAATCAGCCCCAGCATTTT. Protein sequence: CAISGRGNSNQPQHF.

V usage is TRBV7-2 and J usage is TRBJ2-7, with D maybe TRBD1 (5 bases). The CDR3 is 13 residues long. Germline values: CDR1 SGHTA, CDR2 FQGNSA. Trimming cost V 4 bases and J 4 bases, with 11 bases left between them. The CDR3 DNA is TGTGCCAGCAGCTCCCCGACAGAGTACGAGCAGTACTTC. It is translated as CASSSPTEYEQYF.

CDR3 amino acids: CASSLDSAVLELFF. CDR3 DNA sequence: TGTGCCAGCAGCTTAGATAGCGCGGTTTTGGAGCTGTTTTTT. J is TRBJ2-2 and V is TRBV11-2; D might be TRBD2 (5 bases). This CDR3 is built from 14 residues. Per germline, CDR1 SGHAT and CDR2 FQNNGV. With 0 bases removed from V and 10 bases from J, the gap between germline ends came to 12 bases. Combining the CDR3 with reference TRBV11-2 and TRBJ2-2 gives the whole variable domain EAGVAQSPRYKIIEKRQSVAFWCNPISGHATLYWYQQILGQGPKLLIQFQNNGVVDDSQLPKDRFSAERLKGVDSTLKIQPAKLEDSAVYLCASSLDSAVLELFFGEGSRLTVL.

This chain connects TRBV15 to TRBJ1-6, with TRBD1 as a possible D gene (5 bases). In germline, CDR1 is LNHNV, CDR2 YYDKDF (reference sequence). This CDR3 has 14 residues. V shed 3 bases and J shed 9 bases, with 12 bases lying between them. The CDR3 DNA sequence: TGTGCCACCAGCAGTCAGAATCAGGGTTCACCCCTCCACTTT. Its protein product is CATSSQNQGSPLHF.

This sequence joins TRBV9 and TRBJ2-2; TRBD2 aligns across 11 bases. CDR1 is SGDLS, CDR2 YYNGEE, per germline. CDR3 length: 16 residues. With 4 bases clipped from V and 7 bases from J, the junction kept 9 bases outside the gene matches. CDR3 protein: CASSRSGRAEVGELFF. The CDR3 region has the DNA TGTGCCAGCAGCCGTAGCGGGAGGGCCGAAGTCGGGGAGCTGTTTTTT. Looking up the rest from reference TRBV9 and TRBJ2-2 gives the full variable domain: DSGVTQTPKHLITATGQRVTLRCSPRSGDLSVYWYQQSLDQGLQFLIQYYNGEERAKGNILERFSAQQFPDLHSELNLSSLELGDSALYFCASSRSGRAEVGELFFGEGSRLTVL.

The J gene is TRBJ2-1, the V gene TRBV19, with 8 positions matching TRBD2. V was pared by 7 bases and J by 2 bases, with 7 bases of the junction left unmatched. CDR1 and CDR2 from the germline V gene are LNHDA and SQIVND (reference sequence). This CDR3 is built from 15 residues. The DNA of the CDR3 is TGTGCCAGTACTAAGCGGGAGCCTGCCTACAATGAGCAGTTCTTC. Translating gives CASTKREPAYNEQFF.

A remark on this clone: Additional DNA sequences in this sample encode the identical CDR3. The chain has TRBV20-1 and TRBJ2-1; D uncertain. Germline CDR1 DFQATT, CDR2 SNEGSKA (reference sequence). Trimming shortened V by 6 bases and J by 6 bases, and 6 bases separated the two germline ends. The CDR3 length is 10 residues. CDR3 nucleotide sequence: TGCAGTGCACGAGTCAATGAGCAGTTCTTC. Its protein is CSARVNEQFF.

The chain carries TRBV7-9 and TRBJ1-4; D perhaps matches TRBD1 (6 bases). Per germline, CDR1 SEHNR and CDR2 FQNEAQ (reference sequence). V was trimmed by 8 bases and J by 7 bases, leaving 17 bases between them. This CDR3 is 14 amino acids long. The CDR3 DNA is TGTGCCAGCGCTTTGGCACAGGGCCCTGAAAAACTGTTTTTT. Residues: CASALAQGPEKLFF.

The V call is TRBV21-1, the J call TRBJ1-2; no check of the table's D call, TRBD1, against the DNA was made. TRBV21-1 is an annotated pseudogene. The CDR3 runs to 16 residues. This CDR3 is CASRQARDRANYGYTF. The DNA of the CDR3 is TGTGCCAGCAGACAAGCAAGGGACAGGGCGAACTATGGCTACACCTTC.

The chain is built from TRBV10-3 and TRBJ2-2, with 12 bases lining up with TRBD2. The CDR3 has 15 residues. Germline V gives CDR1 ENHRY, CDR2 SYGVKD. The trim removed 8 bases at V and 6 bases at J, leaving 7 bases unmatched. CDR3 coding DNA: TGTGCCATCCCCCTAGCGGGAGGGCAGGCCGGGGAGCTGTTTTTT. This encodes CAIPLAGGQAGELFF.

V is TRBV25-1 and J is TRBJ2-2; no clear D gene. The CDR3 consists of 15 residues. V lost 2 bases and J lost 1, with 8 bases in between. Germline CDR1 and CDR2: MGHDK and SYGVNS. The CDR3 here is CASSEGLGNTGELFF. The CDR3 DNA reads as TGTGCCAGCAGTGAAGGGCTGGGGAACACCGGGGAGCTGTTTTTT.

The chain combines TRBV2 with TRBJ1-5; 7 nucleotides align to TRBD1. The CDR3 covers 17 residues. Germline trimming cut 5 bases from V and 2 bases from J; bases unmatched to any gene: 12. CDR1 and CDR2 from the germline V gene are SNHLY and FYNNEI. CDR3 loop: CASSSTVDRVGNQPQHF. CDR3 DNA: TGTGCCAGCAGTTCCACCGTAGACAGGGTCGGCAATCAGCCCCAGCATTTT.